This T cell receptor beta chain was sequenced in a study of blood T cell repertoires in COVID-19. Turning to the study itself: Both acute and convalescent COVID-19 samples were obtained from the United States, Italy and Spain. From T cells, B-cell-depleted T cells, or PBMCs came the material, which was cDNA or gDNA.

As handled by the study authors: Reference gene primer amplification in the assay estimated nucleated cell counts. Clones were sequenced by immunoSEQ multiplex PCR, and TCRdb holds only the in-frame ones, with some missing. That table gives V, J and clone size, and the DNA gave D and trimming. Found here are 200,000 or so clones, roughly four fifths of them singletons; the top ten hold 13% to 15%. V was cut by 3 bases and J by 4 bases, with 10 bases left in between. The CDR3 consists of 15 residues. Germline assignment: CDR1 WNHNN and CDR2 SYGVQD (reference sequence). The sample comprised peripheral blood. The origin of this receptor is a man aged 30 to 45 with active or convalescent COVID-19. This chain uses TRBV10-1 with TRBJ2-6; D perhaps matches TRBD2 (5 bases). CDR3 DNA: TGCGCCAGCAGTGATTCGGGATCAGGGGCCAACGTCCTGACTTTC. It encodes CASSDSGSGANVLTF.